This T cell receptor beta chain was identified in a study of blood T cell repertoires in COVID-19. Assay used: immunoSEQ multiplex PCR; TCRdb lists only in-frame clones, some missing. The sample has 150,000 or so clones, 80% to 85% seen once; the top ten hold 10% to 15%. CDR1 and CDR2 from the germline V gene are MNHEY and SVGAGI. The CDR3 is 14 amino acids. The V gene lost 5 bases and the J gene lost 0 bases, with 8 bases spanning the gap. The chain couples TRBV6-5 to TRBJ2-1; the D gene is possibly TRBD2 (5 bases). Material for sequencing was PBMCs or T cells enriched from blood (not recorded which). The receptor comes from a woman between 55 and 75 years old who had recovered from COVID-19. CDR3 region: CASSRGSSYNEQFF. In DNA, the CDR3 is TGTGCCAGCAGTCGAGGGAGCTCCTACAATGAGCAGTTCTTC.